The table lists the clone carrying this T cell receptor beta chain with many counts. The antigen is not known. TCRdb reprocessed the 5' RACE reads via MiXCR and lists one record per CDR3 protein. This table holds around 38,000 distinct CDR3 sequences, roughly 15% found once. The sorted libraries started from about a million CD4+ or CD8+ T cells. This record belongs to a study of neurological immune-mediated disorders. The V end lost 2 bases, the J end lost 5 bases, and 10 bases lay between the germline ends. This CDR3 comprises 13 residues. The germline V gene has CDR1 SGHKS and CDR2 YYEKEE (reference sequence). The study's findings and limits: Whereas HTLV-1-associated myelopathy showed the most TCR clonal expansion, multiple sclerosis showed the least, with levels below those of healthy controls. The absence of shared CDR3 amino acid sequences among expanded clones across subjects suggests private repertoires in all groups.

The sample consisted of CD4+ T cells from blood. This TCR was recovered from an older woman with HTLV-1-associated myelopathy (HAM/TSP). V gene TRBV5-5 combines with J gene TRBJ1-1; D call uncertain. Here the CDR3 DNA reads TGTGCCAGCAGCTTTGACGTGGGGACTGAAGCTTTCTTT. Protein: CASSFDVGTEAFF.